This entry lists 27 T cell receptor beta chains sequenced from one sample in a study of Tregs in tolerant kidney transplant recipients. Using immunoSEQ multiplex PCR, the repertoire was profiled, and TCRdb retains in-frame clones only, with some absent. Of 60,000 to 65,000 clones listed, roughly 98% are singletons. The sequenced sample was Tregs from blood, obtained before the transplant. The receptors derive from a human donor who received a combined kidney and bone marrow transplant.

This chain joins TRBV5-1 and TRBJ1-1; 8 bases are shared with TRBD1. J gave up 5 bases and V 5 bases, and 17 bases lay outside the gene matches. The germline V gene has CDR1 SGHRS and CDR2 YFSETQ. The length of the CDR3 is 17 residues. CDR3 in DNA: TGCGCCAGCAGAATCTCCGGGACAGGCGTTGGGGATACTGAAGCTTTCTTT. This translates into CASRISGTGVGDTEAFF.

V usage is TRBV2 and J usage is TRBJ1-5; 10 bases fit TRBD1. Germline CDR1 reads SNHLY; CDR2 reads FYNNEI. V trimming: 6 bases; J trimming: 3 bases; junction bases outside the gene matches: 2. This CDR3 comprises 14 residues. CDR3 protein: CASRGTGVNQPQHF. The CDR3 coding sequence is TGTGCCAGCAGGGGGACAGGGGTCAATCAGCCCCAGCATTTT.

The chain joins TRBV6-6 to TRBJ2-1; TRBD2 aligns across 9 bases. Germline V gene lookup returns CDR1 MNHNY and CDR2 SVGAGI (reference sequence). This CDR3 comprises 15 residues. Trimming cost V 5 bases and J 7 bases; bases outside gene matches: 9. Written as DNA, the CDR3 is TGTGCCAGCAGTGACCCTAGCGGGGCAGATAATGAGCAGTTCTTC. Its protein product is CASSDPSGADNEQFF.

This sequence joins TRBV6-6 and TRBJ2-7; TRBD2 aligns across 9 bases. The V gene's germline CDR1 is MNHNY and CDR2 SVGAGI (reference sequence). The CDR3 totals 14 residues. With V trimmed by 7 bases and J by 1 base, 5 bases remained unmatched. This CDR3 is CASMAAGGSYEQYF. CDR3 coding DNA: TGTGCCAGCATGGCTGCGGGAGGGTCCTACGAGCAGTACTTC.

This rearrangement joins TRBV25-1 to TRBJ2-5, with TRBD1 matching over 7 bases. Trimming removed 1 base from V and 5 bases from J; junction bases left unmatched: 16. The CDR3 is made up of 18 amino acids. Germline CDR1 and CDR2: MGHDK and SYGVNS. The CDR3 nucleotides read TGTGCCAGCAGTGAATGGTTAGACAGTACAGGGGTTCGGGAGACCCAGTACTTC. This encodes CASSEWLDSTGVRETQYF.

The chain has TRBV6-6 and TRBJ2-1; 7 bases line up with TRBD1. The CDR3 runs to 14 residues. CDR1 and CDR2 from the germline V gene are MNHNY and SVGAGI (reference sequence). The J segment lost 3 bases and the V segment lost 6 bases, leaving 5 bases of the junction unmatched. The CDR3 DNA follows: TGTGCCAGCAGACAGGGGATCCACTACAATGAGCAGTTCTTC. Translated: CASRQGIHYNEQFF.

The chain recombines TRBV6-1 with TRBJ2-4, with 8 bases lining up with TRBD1. Germline CDR1 MNHNS, CDR2 SASEGT. The J segment lost 1 base and the V segment lost 5 bases, leaving 1 base of the junction unmatched. This CDR3 comprises 14 residues. CDR3 sequence reads: CASSWDRAKNIQYF. CDR3 sequence (DNA): TGTGCCAGCAGTTGGGACAGGGCCAAAAACATTCAGTACTTC.

The rearrangement links TRBV7-2 to TRBJ2-7; TRBD1 agrees at 8 bases. The CDR3 extends over 15 amino acids. CDR1 and CDR2 (germline): SGHTA, FQGNSA. V gave up 6 bases and J gave up 4 bases; unmatched junction bases: 11. The CDR3 coding sequence is TGTGCCAGCAGTCAGAAACCGGGACAGGTTTACGAGCAGTACTTC. Its protein product is CASSQKPGQVYEQYF.

As DNA, the CDR3 is TGTGCCAGCAGCTTAAACCTGGGACAGGGGGACACTGAAGCTTTCTTT. Its protein is CASSLNLGQGDTEAFF. This sequence joins TRBV5-4 and TRBJ1-1, with 11 bases that match TRBD1. There are 16 residues in the CDR3. V lost 2 bases, J lost 3 bases, and 6 bases stayed unmatched. CDR1 and CDR2 (germline): SGHNT, YYREEE (reference sequence).

The genes are TRBV9 and TRBJ2-1, with TRBD2 as a possible D gene (5 bases). The V gene lost 0 bases and the J gene lost 6 bases, with 13 bases spanning the gap. Germline CDR1 reads SGDLS; CDR2 reads YYNGEE. This CDR3 is 15 amino acids long. The CDR3 nucleotides read TGTGCCAGCAGCGTAGGCGGGTATTCCCCCAATGAGCAGTTCTTC. This codes for CASSVGGYSPNEQFF.

This chain links TRBV6-1 with TRBJ1-5; the D gene is possibly TRBD1 (6 bases). V was pared by 7 bases and J by 5 bases, with 12 bases between. The CDR3 is 13 residues long. From germline, CDR1 is MNHNS and CDR2 SASEGT. This chain's CDR3 is CASTRRGDQPQHF. DNA of the CDR3: TGTGCCAGCACCCGCAGGGGAGATCAGCCCCAGCATTTT.

This clone was picked up a small number of times. This chain uses TRBV5-1 with TRBJ1-5, with 7 bases that match TRBD1. Germline lookup yields CDR1 SGHRS and CDR2 YFSETQ. With 4 bases clipped from V and 5 bases from J, the junction kept 6 bases outside the gene matches. The CDR3 runs 14 residues. In nucleotides, the CDR3 is TGCGCCAGCAGCGACGGGACAGACTATCAGCCCCAGCATTTT. Encoded protein: CASSDGTDYQPQHF.

J is TRBJ2-3 and V is TRBV11-2; D is perhaps TRBD2 (5 bases). The CDR3 extends over 16 amino acids. Germline V gene lookup returns CDR1 SGHAT and CDR2 FQNNGV. V lost 3 bases to trimming and J lost 3 bases, with 16 bases between them. In DNA form, the CDR3 reads TGTGCCAGCAGCTTTCGCGGAGGAATTGCGACAGATACGCAGTATTTT. Translating it yields CASSFRGGIATDTQYF. The full variable domain, with the rest looked up from reference TRBV11-2 and TRBJ2-3, is EAGVAQSPRYKIIEKRQSVAFWCNPISGHATLYWYQQILGQGPKLLIQFQNNGVVDDSQLPKDRFSAERLKGVDSTLKIQPAKLEDSAVYLCASSFRGGIATDTQYFGPGTRLTVL.

The chain combines TRBV30 with TRBJ1-3; 11 nucleotides match TRBD1. From germline, CDR1 is GTSNPN and CDR2 SVGIG (reference sequence). Trimming at V came to 6 bases and at J to 3 bases, leaving 4 bases not matched to a gene. This CDR3 is 14 amino acids long. In DNA, the CDR3 is TGTGCCTGCAGGACAGGGGGCTTTGGAAACACCATATATTTT. This encodes CACRTGGFGNTIYF.

This clone was counted a single time. The sample has other DNA sequences that encode this CDR3 too. The chain employs TRBV20-1 and TRBJ2-1; TRBD1 is a possible D gene (5 bases). Trimming removed 6 bases from V and 7 bases from J, with 10 bases in between. The CDR3 is 11 residues long. Germline CDR1 DFQATT, CDR2 SNEGSKA (reference sequence). The CDR3 loop is CSARRGNEQFF. CDR3 coding DNA: TGCAGTGCAAGAAGGGGTAATGAGCAGTTCTTC.

The chain uses TRBV5-6 and TRBJ1-4, with no clear D. The CDR3 length is 16 residues. V was shortened by 0 bases and J by 0 bases, with 9 bases between the two germline ends. Germline V gives CDR1 SGHDT, CDR2 YYEEEE. CDR3 in amino acids: CASSLGGWSTNEKLFF. The CDR3 DNA is TGTGCCAGCAGCTTGGGTGGCTGGTCAACTAATGAAAAACTGTTTTTT.

The chain combines TRBV6-5 with TRBJ2-2, with 8 bases identical to TRBD2. The CDR3 runs to 15 residues. The J segment lost 7 bases and the V segment lost 2 bases, leaving 6 bases of the junction unmatched. Germline CDR1 is MNHEY and CDR2 is SVGAGI. The CDR3 protein is CASSYVGAGGGELFF. As DNA, the CDR3 is TGTGCCAGCAGTTACGTAGGGGCGGGAGGCGGGGAGCTGTTTTTT.

The chain recombines TRBV12-5 with TRBJ2-3; TRBD1 matches at 9 bases. The germline CDR1 and CDR2 sequences are LGHNT and FRNRAP. The CDR3 totals 15 residues. With 4 bases clipped from V and 7 bases from J, the junction kept 9 bases outside the gene matches. The CDR3 DNA reads TGTGCTAGTGGTTCCTACAGGGGGCTTATGAATACGCAGTATTTT. The encoded protein is CASGSYRGLMNTQYF.

The CDR3 region is CASRRILSSPLHF. The CDR3, as DNA: TGTGCCAGCAGGAGGATCCTCTCTTCACCCCTCCACTTT. The V and J genes are TRBV6-5 and TRBJ1-6, with D unresolved. The germline CDR1 and CDR2 sequences are MNHEY and SVGAGI. V lost 6 bases and J lost 9, with 12 bases in between. This CDR3 is built from 13 residues.

The V call is TRBV2, the J call TRBJ1-2; tentative D call: TRBD1 (5 bases). Trimming took off 7 bases at V and 5 bases at J, with 11 bases between the two ends. Germline CDR1 and CDR2: SNHLY and FYNNEI. The CDR3 length is 12 residues. The CDR3 DNA reads as TGTGCCAGCAATCGGGGGACTTATGGCTACACCTTC. It encodes CASNRGTYGYTF.

This clone appeared a single time. The chain employs TRBV7-8 and TRBJ1-5; 7 bases align to TRBD1. CDR1 is SGHVS and CDR2 is FQNEAQ in the germline V gene. J gave up 5 bases and V 0 bases, and 7 bases lay outside the gene matches. The CDR3 is 16 residues long. CDR3 sequence (DNA): TGTGCCAGCAGCTTAGCGTTGGGCAGGGGGGATCAGCCCCAGCATTTT. This gives the protein CASSLALGRGDQPQHF.

This clone was recorded once. The chain is built from TRBV11-2 and TRBJ2-3; weak D call: TRBD2 (5 bases). With 1 base removed from V and 3 bases from J, the gap between germline ends came to 5 bases. Germline V gene sequence: CDR1 SGHAT, CDR2 FQNNGV. CDR3 length: 13 amino acids. The CDR3: CASSLAGTDTQYF. CDR3 sequence (DNA): TGTGCCAGCAGCTTAGCGGGGACAGATACGCAGTATTTT. Combining the CDR3 with reference TRBV11-2 and TRBJ2-3 gives the whole variable domain EAGVAQSPRYKIIEKRQSVAFWCNPISGHATLYWYQQILGQGPKLLIQFQNNGVVDDSQLPKDRFSAERLKGVDSTLKIQPAKLEDSAVYLCASSLAGTDTQYFGPGTRLTVL.

The chain employs TRBV5-6 and TRBJ2-5; D possibly corresponds to TRBD1 (5 bases). CDR3 length: 14 amino acids. In germline, CDR1 is SGHDT, CDR2 YYEEEE. V shed 3 bases and J shed 1 base, with 10 bases lying between them. Written as DNA, the CDR3 is TGTGCCAGCAGCTGGGTACAGGCCCAAGAGACCCAGTACTTC. Translation gives CASSWVQAQETQYF.

The V call is TRBV30, the J call TRBJ2-7; a weak D match, TRBD1 (6 bases). V was trimmed by 0 bases and J by 9 bases, leaving 21 bases between them. Germline V gene data show CDR1 as GTSNPN and CDR2 as SVGIG (reference sequence). CDR3 size: 15 residues. CDR3 loop: CAWSVRGIRGQGQYF. CDR3 sequence (DNA): TGTGCCTGGAGTGTCAGGGGCATTAGAGGGCAGGGGCAGTACTTC. The full variable domain, in which reference TRBV30 and TRBJ2-7 provide the parts outside the CDR3, is SQTIHQWPATLVQPVGSPLSLECTVEGTSNPNLYWYRQAAGRGLQLLFYSVGIGQISSEVPQNLSASRPQDRQFILSSKKLLLSDSGFYLCAWSVRGIRGQGQYFGPGTRLTVT.

The chain links TRBV5-1 to TRBJ2-1, with 10 bases aligning to TRBD1. The CDR3 is 16 residues long. Germline CDR1 reads SGHRS; CDR2 reads YFSETQ. V was pared by 0 bases and J by 8 bases, with 8 bases of the junction left unmatched. In DNA form, the CDR3 reads TGCGCCAGCAGCTTGGCCGGGACAGGGGTTCTCTATGAGCAGTTCTTC. Protein product: CASSLAGTGVLYEQFF.

The chain links TRBV4-3 to TRBJ2-1; 8 positions match TRBD2. After removal of 1 base from V and 9 bases from J, the junction contained 14 bases not matched to a gene. The CDR3 is made up of 17 amino acids. The germline CDR1 and CDR2 sequences are LGHNA and YSLEER. CDR3 nucleotides: TGCGCCAGCAGCCAAGTCTTTCTACTAGCGGACCCAGGTGAGCAGTTCTTC. Protein product: CASSQVFLLADPGEQFF.

This chain joins TRBV7-8 and TRBJ2-7; TRBD1 is a possible D gene (5 bases). The ends were cut back, 5 bases at V and 4 bases at J, with 12 bases in the middle. CDR3 length: 13 residues. From germline, CDR1 is SGHVS and CDR2 FQNEAQ. The CDR3 nucleotides are TGTGCCAGCAGCCTAGACCGGACATACGAGCAGTACTTC. It specifies CASSLDRTYEQYF.